This TCR beta chain was retrieved from a study of beta chain features in type 1 diabetes. What was sequenced were expressed TCRB transcripts, since all of the isolated RNA had been reverse transcribed. Sequencing used immunoSEQ multiplex PCR; TCRdb keeps in-frame clones, though not all of them. The sample comprises hundreds of thousands of clones, about 14% of which are singletons, and just under 0.04% rests with the top ten. V lost 1 base and J lost 6, with 15 bases in between. CDR3 length: 15 amino acids. Germline V gene lookup returns CDR1 SGHTA and CDR2 FQGNSA. Sorting that relied on CD45RO/CCR7/CD25/CD127/CD95/CD27 yielded CD4+ naive, central memory, regulatory and stem cell-like memory cells. The study's findings and limits: Healthy donors had naive, central memory and Treg TCRB repertoires that appeared less similar than those seen among patients. A pattern of fewer insertions and more deletions at VDJ junctions was seen in type 1 diabetes patients. All four CD4+ subsets from Type 1 diabetes patients carried moderately but significantly shorter TCRB CDR3s. With patients and controls alike, PCR might favor shorter templates to an equal degree.

Worth noting for this clone: Antigen specificity is unknown.

The sequenced sample consisted of naive CD4+ T cells from blood. V gene TRBV7-2 combines with J gene TRBJ1-1, with a tentative D call TRBD1 (6 bases). The receptor was derived from a man between 18 and 35 years old with type 1 diabetes. CDR3 DNA sequence: TGTGCCAGCAGCTTAGTAGTACGACAGGTGGCTGAAGCTTTCTTT. This gives the protein CASSLVVRQVAEAFF.